Listed below are T cell receptor beta chains from one sample, sequenced in a study of post-analysis software for immune sequencing data. A single record per CDR3 protein comes from TCRdb applying MiXCR to the PCR reads. The sample shows roughly 540,000 distinct CDR3 sequences, 34% of them seen only once. The sequenced sample consisted of blood. These receptors were obtained from a girl aged 2-17 years with multiple sclerosis. The CDR3 runs from the conserved cysteine through the conserved F or W. Each record gives: clone size, V gene, CDR3 protein. Clone size, where shown, is once, few, many, or a class for clones that have expanded.

size: .
V: TRBV4-1
CDR3: CASSQDQLNYGYTF

size: few
V: TRBV29-1
CDR3: CSVETVNTGELFF

size: .
V: TRBV3-1
CDR3: CASSPLSGAVSEQYF

size: few
V: TRBV20-1
CDR3: CSARATSGTYEQYF

size: few
V: TRBV12-3/TRBV12-4
CDR3: CASSPPGAGTEAFF

size: once
V: TRBV27
CDR3: CASSLSGQLQETQYF

size: .
V: TRBV20-1
CDR3: CSASGINTGELFF

size: .
V: TRBV15
CDR3: CASSDRINEKLFF

size: .
V: TRBV14
CDR3: CASSQVGSTQYF

size: once
V: TRBV7-2
CDR3: CASSPASGGREQYF

size: .
V: TRBV29-1
CDR3: CSSGPNGADTQYF

size: few
V: TRBV7-8
CDR3: CASSPLVGGSTDTQYF

size: .
V: TRBV7-8
CDR3: CASSSRRLAPYNEQFF

size: few
V: TRBV6-6
CDR3: CASRTREKLFF

size: once
V: TRBV20-1
CDR3: CSARLYRGRGTETQYF

size: few
V: TRBV10-3
CDR3: CAISLDRVWTEAFF

size: .
V: TRBV5-1
CDR3: CASSPKAGRANTGELFF

size: .
V: TRBV3-1
CDR3: CASSRRGRSNYGYTF

size: .
V: TRBV24-1
CDR3: CATSATDRNNEQFF

size: few
V: TRBV29-1
CDR3: CSVGVRTEAFF

size: .
V: TRBV5-1
CDR3: CASSLSQLARGNIQYF

size: many
V: TRBV4-1
CDR3: CASRDLGVTEAFF

size: .
V: TRBV25-1
CDR3: CASSAPFNYGYTF

size: many
V: TRBV18
CDR3: CASSQLTETQYF

size: few
V: TRBV2
CDR3: CASMPGLTSYNEQFF

size: few
V: TRBV5-1
CDR3: CASSLGGQGAGSYNEQFF

size: few
V: TRBV7-9
CDR3: CASSSDRFDYGYTF

size: few
V: TRBV11-2
CDR3: CASSLYRVQAFF

size: .
V: TRBV5-1
CDR3: CASSLGSFSSITQYF

size: few
V: TRBV29-1
CDR3: CSVKRGTGGYTF

size: .
V: TRBV12-3/TRBV12-4
CDR3: CASSLATGRSPLHF

size: .
V: TRBV5-1
CDR3: CASSPEETGWHNEQFF

size: few
V: TRBV5-1
CDR3: CASSSGQGFMSTDTQYF

size: few
V: TRBV20-1
CDR3: CSAQQGRGSYGYTF

size: .
V: TRBV7-8
CDR3: CASSITSGGRADTQYF

size: .
V: TRBV6-5
CDR3: CASRSTGGRYQPQHF

size: .
V: TRBV27
CDR3: CASSIRGQGAEAFF

size: few
V: TRBV20-1
CDR3: CSARDGENYGYTF

size: once
V: TRBV20-1
CDR3: CSASRTLAKNIQYF

size: few
V: TRBV29-1
CDR3: CSAEGQLNTEAFF

size: few
V: TRBV29-1
CDR3: CSVEAGWGTEAFF

size: .
V: TRBV20-1
CDR3: CSARRGLEPQHF